Each of the 28 T cell receptor beta chains below was sequenced from the same sample in a study of T cells in Graves' hyperthyroidism and ophthalmopathy (dated by TCRdb to the late 2010s). The receptor library was made with multiplex PCR. Sequencing instrument: Illumina HiSeq 2000. TCR beta CDR3 regions were amplified from RNA transcripts. For the first round of RT-PCR on the TCR CDR3, the HTBI primer set was used together with the Qiagen OneStep RT-PCR kit. TCRdb trimmed public reads at Q25 via fastp, called clones via MiXCR and kept in-frame beta chains. Rows with one shared CDR3 protein collapse into an entry with the most common genes and DNA. The sample yields around 350,000 distinct CDR3 sequences; roughly 25% were counted once. Clones ranked in the top ten supply about 70% of the sample. The source material was blood. The receptors come from a man aged 45 to 65 with Graves' hyperthyroidism.

This clonotype occurred many times. The rearrangement joins TRBV28 to TRBJ2-7; TRBD1 agrees at 7 bases. CDR1 and CDR2 from the germline V gene are MDHEN and SYDVKM. The CDR3 sequence is 14 residues long. V lost 0 bases, J lost 4 bases, and 3 bases stayed unmatched. The CDR3 loop is CASSLWGTEYEQYF. In nucleotides, the CDR3 is TGTGCCAGCAGTTTATGGGGGACAGAATACGAGCAGTACTTC.

Details on this clonotype: A much more abundant neighbour one base away suggests this may be a read error. The V and J genes are TRBV7-3 and TRBJ1-2; D might be TRBD1 (6 bases). Trimming shortened V by 5 bases and J by 7 bases, and 20 bases separated the two germline ends. The CDR3 sequence is 15 residues long. Germline lookup yields CDR1 SGHTA and CDR2 FQGTGA. CDR3 residues: CASSDQGNRVIGYTF. The CDR3 bases are TGTGCCAGCAGCGATCAGGGGAACAGGGTGATTGGCTACACCTTC.

This chain uses TRBV30 with TRBJ1-4; possibly TRBD1 for D (5 bases). Trimming removed 3 bases from V and 3 bases from J, with 14 bases in between. The CDR3 runs to 15 residues. From germline, CDR1 is GTSNPN and CDR2 SVGIG (reference sequence). This chain's CDR3 is CAWSPNGGANEKLFF. The CDR3 coding sequence is TGTGCCTGGAGCCCAAACGGGGGAGCTAATGAAAAACTGTTTTTT.

Only a few counts were recorded for this clonotype. V usage is TRBV5-1 and J usage is TRBJ2-2; TRBD1 aligns across 11 bases. This CDR3 comprises 16 residues. V was clipped by 4 bases and J by 3 bases; unmatched bases: 5. Germline values: CDR1 SGHRS, CDR2 YFSETQ. The DNA of the CDR3 is TGCGCCAGCAGCACCGGGACAGGGGGTTACACCGGGGAGCTGTTTTTT. It encodes CASSTGTGGYTGELFF. Drawing the rest from reference TRBV5-1 and TRBJ2-2, the complete variable domain is KAGVTQTPRYLIKTRGQQVTLSCSPISGHRSVSWYQQTPGQGLQFLFEYFSETQRNKGNFPGRFSGRQFSNSRSEMNVSTLELGDSALYLCASSTGTGGYTGELFFGEGSRLTVL.

This chain connects TRBV5-1 to TRBJ2-3, with D hard to call. The CDR3 is 16 amino acids. Germline V CDR1 and CDR2: SGHRS, YFSETQ. V shed 0 bases and J shed 0 bases, with 11 bases lying between them. In DNA, the CDR3 is TGCGCCAGCAGCTTGGTCCGGCTCGGGAGCACAGATACGCAGTATTTT. This sequence encodes CASSLVRLGSTDTQYF.

In this sample, this clonotype turned up a few times. The chain joins TRBV20-1 to TRBJ2-7; the D is unclear. The CDR3 runs 13 residues. CDR1 and CDR2 (germline): DFQATT, SNEGSKA (reference sequence). Trimming stripped 3 bases from V and 5 bases from J, with 14 bases between. The CDR3 sequence: CSARTARSHEQYF. CDR3 coding DNA: TGCAGTGCTAGGACGGCCCGAAGTCACGAGCAGTACTTC.

This clonotype was counted at least ten times. V and J are TRBV6-1 and TRBJ2-5, with 8 bases fitting TRBD2. With V trimmed by 3 bases and J by 5 bases, 8 bases remained unmatched. The CDR3 is 15 amino acids. CDR1 MNHNS and CDR2 SASEGT come from the germline V gene. The CDR3 protein is CASSENPGGLETQYF. DNA of the CDR3: TGTGCCAGCAGTGAGAATCCGGGAGGGCTGGAGACCCAGTACTTC.

This clonotype occurred many times. The genes are TRBV7-2 and TRBJ2-5; no firm D call. Germline V gene lookup returns CDR1 SGHTA and CDR2 FQGNSA. The CDR3 spans 13 residues. Between the trimmed V and J ends, which lost 3 bases and 4 bases, there was a span of 9 bases. The DNA for the CDR3 is TGTGCCAGCAGCTTTGGGCACGGAGAGACCCAGTACTTC. Encoded protein: CASSFGHGETQYF.

This chain uses TRBV5-1 with TRBJ2-7, with D possibly being TRBD1 (5 bases). The V end was cut by 0 bases, the J end by 6 bases, with 19 bases between. The CDR3 consists of 16 residues. Germline V CDR1 and CDR2: SGHRS, YFSETQ. The CDR3 DNA follows: TGCGCCAGCAGCTTGGAAAGTTTGATAGGGGCCGGCGAGCAGTACTTC. Its translation is CASSLESLIGAGEQYF.

In this sample, this clonotype turned up many times. The chain has TRBV5-1 and TRBJ2-1, with D unresolved. Trimming pared 0 bases from V and 0 bases from J, leaving 10 bases between. The V gene's germline CDR1 is SGHRS and CDR2 YFSETQ. This CDR3 has 16 residues. The CDR3: CASSLAAQSSYNEQFF. The CDR3 DNA reads as TGCGCCAGCAGCTTGGCGGCACAGAGCTCCTACAATGAGCAGTTCTTC.

This clonotype was seen a handful of times. Here the CDR3 DNA reads TGCGCCAGCAGCTTGGCCAGCCGGGGGTCAAGCTCCTACGAGCAGTACTTC. Protein sequence: CASSLASRGSSSYEQYF. The genes are TRBV5-1 and TRBJ2-7, with D tentatively TRBD2 (6 bases). CDR3 length: 17 amino acids. With 0 bases removed from V and 0 bases from J, the gap between germline ends came to 16 bases. Germline assignment: CDR1 SGHRS and CDR2 YFSETQ.

The table lists this clonotype with a few counts. The J gene is TRBJ1-2, the V gene TRBV7-2, with D tentatively TRBD1 (6 bases). Looked up from germline, CDR1 is SGHTA and CDR2 is FQGNSA. Trimming stripped 6 bases from V and 4 bases from J, with 15 bases between. The CDR3 contains 14 residues. The CDR3 DNA reads as TGTGCCAGCAGTTCAGCGAGAGGGGGCTATGGCTACACCTTC. Protein: CASSSARGGYGYTF.

This clonotype appeared a few times. One end of the junction does not line up with germline, which may come from a read error. This chain uses TRBV12-3 or TRBV12-4 with TRBJ1-2, with D uncertain. The CDR3 contains 11 residues. The CDR3 DNA is TGTGCCAGCAGTCGAACCGTGAGACCCGCCTTC. Its protein product is CASSRTVRPAF.

The chain uses TRBV5-1 and TRBJ1-1; 8 bases fit TRBD1. This CDR3 has 16 amino acids. The germline V gene encodes CDR1 SGHRS and CDR2 YFSETQ. Trimming took 0 bases from V and 0 from J; bases not matched to a gene: 4. The CDR3, as DNA: TGCGCCAGCAGCTTGGGACAGGGGACCATGAACACTGAAGCTTTCTTT. Translated: CASSLGQGTMNTEAFF.

This clonotype was detected only a few times. The rearrangement uses TRBV3-1 and TRBJ2-1, with TRBD2 matching over 7 bases. V trimming: 4 bases; J trimming: 9 bases; junction bases outside the gene matches: 6. The CDR3 contains 13 residues. Germline-derived CDR1 and CDR2 are LGHDT and YNNKEL (reference sequence). DNA of the CDR3: TGTGCCAGCAGCCCCGGACTAGGGGTTGAGCAGTTCTTC. Residues: CASSPGLGVEQFF.

This clonotype was recorded many times. The chain is built from TRBV18 and TRBJ1-5, with D unclear. This CDR3 spans 13 amino acids. Trimming cost V 10 bases and J 0 bases, with 10 bases left between them. Looked up from germline, CDR1 is KGHSH and CDR2 is LQKENI. The DNA of the CDR3 is TGTGCCACCGGGATAGGTAGCAATCAGCCCCAGCATTTT. This sequence encodes CATGIGSNQPQHF. Using reference TRBV18 and TRBJ1-5 for the parts outside the CDR3, the full variable domain is NAGVMQNPRHLVRRRGQEARLRCSPMKGHSHVYWYRQLPEEGLKFMVYLQKENIIDESGMPKERFSAEFPKEGPSILRIQQVVRGDSAAYFCATGIGSNQPQHFGDGTRLSIL.

This clonotype appeared many times. V and J are TRBV12-3 or TRBV12-4 and TRBJ2-7, with D unclear. V lost 5 bases and J 4 bases, leaving 9 bases between the germline ends. The CDR3 has 12 residues. The CDR3 loop is CASSPSYYEQYF. As DNA, the CDR3 is TGTGCCAGCAGTCCCAGCTATTACGAGCAGTACTTC.

This clonotype was found a few times. V and J are TRBV11-2 and TRBJ2-2; weak D call: TRBD2 (6 bases). The CDR3 covers 14 residues. The ends were cut back, 1 base at V and 6 bases at J, with 9 bases in the middle. In germline, CDR1 is SGHAT, CDR2 FQNNGV. The CDR3 loop is CASSLAWGAGELFF. The CDR3 bases are TGTGCCAGCAGCTTAGCTTGGGGGGCCGGGGAGCTGTTTTTT.

The CDR3 coding sequence is TGTGCCAGCAGCGTCCTTCGGGACAGGGGGCGCAAAAACATTCAGTACTTC. It is translated as CASSVLRDRGRKNIQYF. This rearrangement joins TRBV11-2 to TRBJ2-4; 12 bases match TRBD1. Trimming took 5 bases from V and 3 from J; bases not matched to a gene: 8. The CDR3 spans 17 residues. Germline V gene lookup returns CDR1 SGHAT and CDR2 FQNNGV.

This clonotype showed up many times. The V call is TRBV2, the J call TRBJ2-7; 11 bases align to TRBD2. The CDR3 has 15 residues. CDR1 is SNHLY, CDR2 FYNNEI, per germline. J lost 2 bases, V lost 6 bases, and 6 bases had no gene match. CDR3 DNA: TGTGCCAGCAGAGTAGCGGGAGGGACCGCCTACGAGCAGTACTTC. Protein product: CASRVAGGTAYEQYF.

Ten or more counts support this clonotype. The V gene is TRBV7-9, the J gene TRBJ2-5; D is unresolved. Between the trimmed V and J ends, which lost 6 bases and 4 bases, there was a span of 9 bases. Germline V gene data show CDR1 as SEHNR and CDR2 as FQNEAQ (reference sequence). The CDR3 contains 12 residues. In DNA, the CDR3 is TGTGCCAGCAGGCTTAGCAGAGAGACCCAGTACTTC. Its protein is CASRLSRETQYF.

The chain joins TRBV6-1 to TRBJ1-2; D may be TRBD1 (5 bases). Germline V CDR1 and CDR2: MNHNS, SASEGT. This CDR3 comprises 13 residues. Deletions cut 6 bases from V and 8 bases from J, with 16 bases between. This chain's CDR3 is CASSPGLKGGYTF. In DNA form, the CDR3 reads TGTGCCAGCAGCCCGGGACTCAAAGGGGGCTACACCTTC.

The rearrangement joins TRBV12-3 or TRBV12-4 to TRBJ2-7, with 7 nucleotides matching TRBD1. V was pared by 6 bases and J by 1 base, with 9 bases of the junction left unmatched. The CDR3 is 15 residues long. CDR3 amino acids: CASSPVAGGSYEQYF. The DNA of the CDR3 is TGTGCCAGCAGCCCTGTGGCAGGGGGTTCCTACGAGCAGTACTTC.

This clonotype has more than one count but fewer than ten. This chain connects TRBV20-1 to TRBJ1-5; D is uncertain. Germline CDR1 is DFQATT and CDR2 is SNEGSKA (reference sequence). The CDR3 totals 14 residues. V lost 6 bases, J lost 0 bases, and 12 bases lay in between. The CDR3 protein is CSANDGDSNQPQHF. CDR3 DNA: TGCAGTGCCAACGACGGTGATAGCAATCAGCCCCAGCATTTT.

The chain links TRBV4-1 to TRBJ1-4; no clear D. The germline V gene encodes CDR1 MGHRA and CDR2 YSYEKL. The V and J ends lost 8 bases and 5 bases respectively, with 15 bases between them. The CDR3 runs 14 residues. CDR3 region: CASSRSLSNEKLFF. The CDR3 region has the DNA TGCGCCAGCTCGCGGTCCCTTTCAAATGAAAAACTGTTTTTT.

The sample holds a few counts of this clonotype. V usage is TRBV2 and J usage is TRBJ1-5; TRBD1 might be the D (5 bases). The CDR3 consists of 14 residues. Per germline, CDR1 SNHLY and CDR2 FYNNEI. The V gene lost 5 bases and the J gene lost 4 bases, with 12 bases spanning the gap. The CDR3 DNA reads TGTGCCAGCAGTTGGGGGGAATTGAATCAGCCCCAGCATTTT. Translating it yields CASSWGELNQPQHF.

Regarding this clonotype: This sequence may be a read error, since a much larger clone differs from it by one base. The chain joins TRBV7-8 to TRBJ2-1; D unclear. Germline values: CDR1 SGHVS, CDR2 FQNEAQ. CDR3 length: 15 residues. CDR3 protein: CASSPKGQPYDEQFF. The CDR3 DNA is TGTGCCAGCAGCCCAAAAGGTCAGCCCTACGATGAGCAGTTCTTC.

This clonotype was detected only once. The gene calls are TRBV6-1 and TRBJ2-2, with D unresolved. CDR3 length: 16 residues. The V and J ends lost 7 bases and 2 bases respectively, with 17 bases between them. CDR1 and CDR2 from the germline V gene are MNHNS and SASEGT. The CDR3 loop is CASTLIGRSNTGELFF. CDR3 bases: TGTGCCAGCACCCTCATAGGGCGATCTAACACCGGGGAGCTGTTTTTT.